This is a list of T cell receptor beta chains from one sample in a study of human T cells and chemical hapten exposure. TCRdb re-called the RACE reads with MiXCR, one entry per CDR3 protein. The sample carries around 120,000 distinct CDR3 sequences, 9% to 13% recorded once. The sample was whole blood, taken in connection with sensitization to the hapten diphenylcyclopropenone (DPC). Source of these receptors: a woman in her forties or fifties with alopecia areata. Some clones in this sample may be carry-over from other donors' samples. The CDR3 runs from the conserved cysteine through the conserved F or W. The D gene is left open where the match is weak. Clone size is shown for a subset of rows, as once, few, many or a class of expanded clone.

.	TRBJ2-7	TRBV7-6	.	CASSLRGTSYGQYF	TGTGCCAGCAGCTTACGGGGAACCTCCTACGGGCAGTACTTC
.	TRBJ1-1	TRBV11-2	many	CASSWRGERTFF	TGTGCCAGCAGCTGGAGGGGGGAGAGAACTTTCTTT
.	TRBJ2-1	TRBV6-2/TRBV6-3	many	CASREGPQEQFF	TGTGCCAGCAGGGAGGGGCCCCAAGAGCAGTTCTTC
TRBD1	TRBJ2-1	TRBV28	.	CASSLFGSGGGFEQFF	TGTGCCAGCAGTTTATTCGGCTCAGGGGGCGGATTTGAGCAGTTCTTC
.	TRBJ1-2	TRBV7-9	.	CASSPPRGYGYTF	TGTGCCAGCAGCCCCCCGCGGGGGTATGGCTACACCTTC
.	TRBJ1-5	TRBV6-5	.	CASSALRGAVQPQHF	TGTGCCAGCAGTGCCTTGCGGGGGGCCGTTCAGCCCCAGCATTTT
.	TRBJ1-1	TRBV5-5	many	CASSLTIGQGREGTEAFF	TGTGCCAGCAGCTTAACGATCGGACAAGGGAGAGAAGGGACTGAAGCTTTCTTT
TRBD2	TRBJ2-5	TRBV27	.	CASSRGLAGKGETQYF	TGTGCCAGCAGTCGGGGACTAGCGGGGAAGGGTGAGACCCAGTACTTC
TRBD2	TRBJ2-5	TRBV7-2	many	CASSRGGELRAQYF	TGTGCCAGCAGCCGGGGGGGCGAACTTCGGGCCCAGTACTTC
TRBD1	TRBJ1-6	TRBV29-1	few	CSVRGGTGDSPLHF	TGCAGCGTCCGAGGCGGGACAGGGGATTCACCCCTCCACTTT
.	TRBJ2-5	TRBV3-1	few	CASSQVGGTQYF	TGTGCCAGCAGCCAAGTTGGGGGGACCCAGTACTTC
.	TRBJ1-2	TRBV11-1	.	CASSPSVDYGYTF	TGTGCCAGCAGCCCTTCAGTGGACTATGGCTACACCTTC
.	TRBJ1-2	TRBV7-2	.	CASSLDGGYGYTF	TGTGCCAGCAGCTTAGACGGTGGTTATGGCTACACCTTC
.	TRBJ1-1	TRBV11-3	few	CASSPRDDTEAFF	TGTGCCAGCAGCCCGCGAGACGACACTGAAGCTTTCTTT
.	TRBJ2-2	TRBV28	.	CASSQDTAELFF	TGTGCCAGCAGTCAAGACACGGCGGAGCTGTTTTTT
TRBD2	TRBJ2-7	TRBV20-1	.	CSASHPRGRGEQYF	TGCAGTGCTAGTCATCCTAGAGGGAGGGGCGAGCAGTACTTC
.	TRBJ2-1	TRBV11-2	.	CASSLVPLGGNEQFF	TGTGCCAGCAGCTTAGTGCCTCTTGGGGGCAATGAGCAGTTCTTC
TRBD1	TRBJ1-4	TRBV18	.	CASSPQPGQTDEKLFF	TGTGCCAGCTCACCCCAACCGGGACAGACGGATGAAAAACTGTTTTTT
.	TRBJ1-4	TRBV2	many	CASKNGDSYNEKLFF	TGTGCCAGCAAAAACGGCGACAGTTATAATGAAAAACTGTTTTTT
.	TRBJ2-7	TRBV20-1	few	CSARDKSSYEQYF	TGCAGTGCTAGAGATAAGAGCTCCTACGAGCAGTACTTC
TRBD1	TRBJ2-5	TRBV5-1	.	CASSEGQGETQYF	TGCGCCAGCAGCGAAGGACAGGGAGAGACCCAGTACTTC
TRBD2	TRBJ2-3	TRBV3-1	many	CASSQGLADRDTQYF	TGTGCCAGCAGCCAAGGGCTAGCGGACCGCGATACGCAGTATTTT
.	TRBJ2-3	TRBV7-2	many	CATHRGGSTDTQYF	TGTGCCACTCACAGGGGGGGAAGCACAGATACGCAGTATTTT
.	TRBJ1-3	TRBV29-1	many	CSAMVSSGNTIYF	TGCAGCGCGATGGTGAGCTCTGGAAACACCATATATTTT
TRBD1	TRBJ2-2	TRBV28	many	CASRTGFAGELFF	TGTGCCAGCAGGACAGGGTTCGCCGGGGAGCTGTTTTTT
.	TRBJ2-3	TRBV29-1	many	CSVVQVGGDTQYF	TGCAGCGTTGTACAGGTTGGCGGAGATACGCAGTATTTT
TRBD1	TRBJ1-5	TRBV6-5	.	CARDGQGPNQPQHF	TGTGCCAGGGATGGACAGGGGCCGAATCAGCCCCAGCATTTT
.	TRBJ2-2	TRBV20-1	once	CSAHTIRNIGELFF	TGCAGTGCCCATACGATCCGGAACATCGGGGAGCTGTTTTTT
.	TRBJ1-1	TRBV28	.	CASSSDRIEAFF	TGTGCCAGCAGTTCCGACAGGATCGAAGCTTTCTTT
.	TRBJ1-3	TRBV29-1	many	CSVEMGARGNTIYF	TGCAGCGTTGAGATGGGGGCGAGGGGAAACACCATATATTTT
.	TRBJ2-3	TRBV12-3/TRBV12-4	many	CASSQWGAPTDTQYF	TGTGCCAGCAGTCAGTGGGGGGCCCCCACAGATACGCAGTATTTT
.	TRBJ1-5	TRBV6-5	.	CASTGRPNQPQHF	TGTGCCAGCACGGGACGGCCCAATCAGCCCCAGCATTTT
TRBD1	TRBJ2-3	TRBV5-5	few	CASSLAPQGAGDTQYF	TGTGCCAGCAGCTTGGCCCCCCAGGGGGCGGGAGATACGCAGTATTTT
.	TRBJ1-5	TRBV6-1	many	CASSADRNQPQHF	TGTGCCAGCAGTGCCGACCGAAATCAGCCCCAGCATTTT
.	TRBJ2-7	TRBV28	few	CASSLFSGVETYEQYF	TGTGCCAGCAGTTTATTTTCCGGGGTGGAAACCTACGAGCAGTACTTC
.	TRBJ2-3	TRBV4-3	many	CASSQEWDTTDTQYF	TGCGCCAGCAGCCAAGAATGGGACACCACAGATACGCAGTATTTT
TRBD1	TRBJ1-1	TRBV20-1	.	CSASTGQVNTEAFF	TGCAGTGCTAGTACCGGACAGGTGAACACTGAAGCTTTCTTT
TRBD2	TRBJ2-1	TRBV11-2	many	CASSFIKVGREGTTGNEQFF	TGTGCCAGCAGCTTCATAAAGGTTGGCAGGGAGGGAACTACGGGGAATGAGCAGTTCTTC
.	TRBJ1-2	TRBV28	few	CASSLKLYGYTF	TGTGCCAGCAGTCTAAAACTCTATGGCTACACCTTC
TRBD2	TRBJ2-3	TRBV5-1	.	CASSLYHASGSEDTQYF	TGCGCCAGCAGCTTGTATCACGCTAGCGGGAGTGAAGATACGCAGTATTTT
TRBD1	TRBJ1-5	TRBV10-2	many	CASSPTGGNQPQHF	TGCGCCAGCAGCCCAACAGGGGGCAATCAGCCCCAGCATTTT
.	TRBJ2-3	TRBV7-6	.	CACSSGADTQYF	TGTGCCTGCAGCTCGGGGGCAGATACGCAGTATTTT
.	TRBJ1-5	TRBV28	.	CASSIRRYSNQPQHF	TGTGCCAGCAGCATCCGCAGATATAGCAATCAGCCCCAGCATTTT
.	TRBJ2-1	TRBV7-2	many	CASSLVEGADEQFF	TGTGCCAGCAGCTTAGTCGAAGGGGCGGACGAGCAGTTCTTC
.	TRBJ2-3	TRBV7-6	many	CASTRRNGELTDTQYF	TGTGCCAGCACTCGGCGTAATGGAGAGCTAACAGATACGCAGTATTTT